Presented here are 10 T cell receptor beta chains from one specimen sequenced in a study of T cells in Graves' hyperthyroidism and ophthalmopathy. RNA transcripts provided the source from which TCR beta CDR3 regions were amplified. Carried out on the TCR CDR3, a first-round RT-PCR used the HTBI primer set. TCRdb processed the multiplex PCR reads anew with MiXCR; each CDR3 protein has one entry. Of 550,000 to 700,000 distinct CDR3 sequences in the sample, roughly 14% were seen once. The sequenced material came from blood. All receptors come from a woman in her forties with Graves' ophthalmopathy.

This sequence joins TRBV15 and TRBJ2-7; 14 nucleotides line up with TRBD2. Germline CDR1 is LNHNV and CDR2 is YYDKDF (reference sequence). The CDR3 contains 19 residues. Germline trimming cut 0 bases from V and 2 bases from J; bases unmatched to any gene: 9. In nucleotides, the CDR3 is TGTGCCACCAGCAGAGATTACGCCGCGGGACTAGCGGGGGCCTACGAGCAGTACTTC. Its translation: CATSRDYAAGLAGAYEQYF.

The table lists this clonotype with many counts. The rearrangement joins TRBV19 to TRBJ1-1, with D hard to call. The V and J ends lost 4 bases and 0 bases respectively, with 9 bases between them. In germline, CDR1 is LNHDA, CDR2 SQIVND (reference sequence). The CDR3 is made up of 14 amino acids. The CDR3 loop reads CASSTHRMNTEAFF. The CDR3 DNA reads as TGTGCCAGTAGTACACATAGGATGAACACTGAAGCTTTCTTT.

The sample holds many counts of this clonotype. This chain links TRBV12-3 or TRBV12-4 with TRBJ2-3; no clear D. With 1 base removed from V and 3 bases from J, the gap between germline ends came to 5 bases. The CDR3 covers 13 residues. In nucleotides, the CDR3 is TGTGCCAGCAGTTTAGAGACAACAGATACGCAGTATTTT. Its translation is CASSLETTDTQYF.

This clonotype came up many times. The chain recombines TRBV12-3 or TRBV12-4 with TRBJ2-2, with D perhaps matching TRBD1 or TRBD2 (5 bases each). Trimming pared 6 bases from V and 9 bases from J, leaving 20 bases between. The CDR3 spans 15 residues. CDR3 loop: CASSRSGPRGRELFF. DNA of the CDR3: TGTGCCAGCAGCCGCTCGGGACCGAGAGGCCGGGAGCTGTTTTTT.

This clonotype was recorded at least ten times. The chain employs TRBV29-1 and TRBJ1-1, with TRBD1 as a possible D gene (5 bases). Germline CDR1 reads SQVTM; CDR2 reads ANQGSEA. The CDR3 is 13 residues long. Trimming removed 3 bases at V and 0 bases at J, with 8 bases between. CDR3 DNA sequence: TGCAGCGTTGAGGGGGTCCTGAACACTGAAGCTTTCTTT. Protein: CSVEGVLNTEAFF.

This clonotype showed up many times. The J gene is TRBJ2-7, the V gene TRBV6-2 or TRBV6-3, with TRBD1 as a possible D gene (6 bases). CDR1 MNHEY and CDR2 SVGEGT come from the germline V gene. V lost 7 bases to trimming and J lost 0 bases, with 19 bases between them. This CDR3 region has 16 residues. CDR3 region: CASTQGLQGSSYEQYF. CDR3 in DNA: TGTGCCAGCACCCAAGGGTTACAGGGCAGCTCCTACGAGCAGTACTTC.

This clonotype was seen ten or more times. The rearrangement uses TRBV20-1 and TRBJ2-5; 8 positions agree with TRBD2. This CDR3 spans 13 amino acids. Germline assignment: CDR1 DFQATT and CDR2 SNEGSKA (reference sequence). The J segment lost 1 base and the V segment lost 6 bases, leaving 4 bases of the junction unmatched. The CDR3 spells CSALLAAQETQYF. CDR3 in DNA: TGCAGTGCATTACTAGCGGCCCAAGAGACCCAGTACTTC.

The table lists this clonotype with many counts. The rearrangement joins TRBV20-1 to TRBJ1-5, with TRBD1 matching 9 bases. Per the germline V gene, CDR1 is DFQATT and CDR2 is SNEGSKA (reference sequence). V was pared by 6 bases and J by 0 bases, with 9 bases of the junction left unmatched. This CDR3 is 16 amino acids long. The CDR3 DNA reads TGCAGTGCGATCCCGGACAGGGGCGGTAGCAATCAGCCCCAGCATTTT. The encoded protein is CSAIPDRGGSNQPQHF.

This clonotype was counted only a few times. DNA for the CDR3: TGTGCCAGCAGCTTAGCGGTAGGACCGACTGAAGCTTTCTTT. Amino acid sequence: CASSLAVGPTEAFF. The chain has TRBV7-9 and TRBJ1-1; D is unresolved. V gave up 0 bases and J gave up 5 bases, with 10 bases separating them. CDR3 length equals 14 residues. The germline CDR1 and CDR2 sequences are SEHNR and FQNEAQ (reference sequence).

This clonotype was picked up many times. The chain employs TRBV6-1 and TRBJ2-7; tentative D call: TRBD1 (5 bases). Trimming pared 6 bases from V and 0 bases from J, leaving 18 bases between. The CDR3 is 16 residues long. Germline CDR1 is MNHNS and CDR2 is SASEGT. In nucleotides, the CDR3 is TGTGCCAGCAGAGAGGAACGCAGGGAAAGCTCCTACGAGCAGTACTTC. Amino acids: CASREERRESSYEQYF.